Listed below are T cell receptor beta chains from one sample, sequenced in a study of T cell clonotyping in hematopoietic cell transplantation. The repertoire was sequenced with immunoSEQ multiplex PCR; TCRdb's copy has only in-frame clones and lacks some. There are about 29,000 clones in the sample; about 83% occur only once, and about 6.8% lies in the top ten. The sequencing here drew on peripheral blood mononuclear cells, taken before stem cell transplant. These receptors came from a woman in her 30s with chronic myeloid leukemia. Some clones in this sample may be carry-over from other donors' samples. Each CDR3 is given with its conserved first and last residue. The D gene is left open where the match is weak. Rows may omit the clone size; those that give it use once, few, many or a size class.

size: NA
J: TRBJ2-3
V: TRBV9
D: TRBD2
CDR3: CASSLRPLAGGQDTQYF
DNA: TGTGCCAGCAGCCTCAGACCACTAGCGGGGGGTCAAGATACGCAGTATTTT

size: NA
J: TRBJ2-5
V: TRBV11-2
D: NA
CDR3: CASSGSGILPQTQYF
DNA: TGTGCCAGCAGCGGCAGTGGCATCCTACCCCAGACCCAGTACTTC

size: NA
J: TRBJ2-7
V: TRBV29-1
D: TRBD1
CDR3: CSTWTGPTVSYEQYF
DNA: TGCAGCACTTGGACAGGCCCAACCGTCTCCTACGAGCAGTACTTC

size: NA
J: TRBJ1-5
V: TRBV2
D: NA
CDR3: CASRGGYHQPQHF
DNA: TGTGCCAGCAGGGGGGGTTATCATCAGCCCCAGCATTTT

size: NA
J: TRBJ2-5
V: TRBV7-3
D: NA
CDR3: CASSLSGGLETQYF
DNA: TGTGCCAGCAGCTTAAGTGGGGGGCTAGAGACCCAGTACTTC

size: few
J: TRBJ1-2
V: TRBV28
D: TRBD1
CDR3: CASSSWDRVVSGYTF
DNA: TGTGCCAGCAGTTCTTGGGACAGGGTGGTGTCGGGCTACACCTTC

size: NA
J: TRBJ2-7
V: TRBV7-2
D: TRBD1
CDR3: CASSKLQGAIVYEQYF
DNA: TGTGCCAGCAGCAAGCTACAGGGGGCAATAGTCTACGAGCAGTACTTC

size: once
J: TRBJ1-1
V: TRBV7-2
D: NA
CDR3: CASSMGQNTEAFF
DNA: TGTGCCAGCAGCATGGGACAGAACACTGAAGCTTTCTTT

size: NA
J: TRBJ1-5
V: TRBV6-1
D: NA
CDR3: CASSPREGRQPQHF
DNA: TGTGCCAGCAGTCCCCGGGAGGGGAGACAGCCCCAGCATTTT

size: once
J: TRBJ1-2
V: TRBV7-9
D: TRBD1
CDR3: CASSSGTGGAHGYTF
DNA: TGTGCCAGCAGCTCCGGGACAGGGGGCGCGCATGGCTACACCTTC

size: NA
J: TRBJ1-6
V: TRBV9
D: NA
CDR3: CASSVGDSPLHF
DNA: TGTGCCAGCAGCGTAGGGGATTCACCCCTCCACTTT

size: NA
J: TRBJ2-6
V: TRBV7-8
D: TRBD1
CDR3: CASSLGGQVFSGANVLTF
DNA: TGTGCCAGCAGCTTAGGGGGACAGGTTTTCTCTGGGGCCAACGTCCTGACTTTC